The 22 T cell receptor beta chains reported below all come from one sample, sequenced in a study of response to subunit inactivated influenza vaccine. TCRdb ran MiXCR on the RT-PCR reads and lists one entry per CDR3 protein. This table has roughly 670,000 distinct CDR3 sequences, less than 15% appearing once. The specimen comprised PBMCs from blood, sampled around 15 days before vaccination. These receptors were obtained from a man aged 50-60 years who received an inactivated influenza vaccine.

The chain carries TRBV5-5 and TRBJ1-1; perhaps TRBD1 as D (6 bases). The CDR3 totals 14 residues. Germline assignment: CDR1 SGHKS and CDR2 YYEKEE (reference sequence). V lost 0 bases to trimming and J lost 6 bases, with 12 bases between them. This CDR3 is CASSLEQGPSEAFF. The CDR3 DNA follows: TGTGCCAGCAGCTTGGAACAGGGCCCTTCTGAAGCTTTCTTT. Full variable domain (missing parts from reference TRBV5-5 and TRBJ1-1): DAGVTQSPTHLIKTRGQQVTLRCSPISGHKSVSWYQQVLGQGPQFIFQYYEKEERGRGNFPDRFSARQFPNYSSELNVNALLLGDSALYLCASSLEQGPSEAFFGQGTRLTVV.

The gene calls are TRBV18 and TRBJ2-2; D unclear. The CDR3 covers 14 residues. V lost 1 base and J 4 bases, leaving 7 bases between the germline ends. Germline V lookup: CDR1 KGHSH, CDR2 LQKENI. The CDR3 sequence is CASSPRRSTGELFF. CDR3 sequence (DNA): TGTGCCAGCTCACCACGTCGATCCACCGGGGAGCTGTTTTTT.

The chain employs TRBV20-1 and TRBJ2-7; D ambiguous. V was shortened by 6 bases and J by 5 bases, with 23 bases between the two germline ends. From germline, CDR1 is DFQATT and CDR2 SNEGSKA (reference sequence). This CDR3 region has 15 residues. DNA for the CDR3: TGCAGTGCCAACCAGTTGGGCGTGAGTCCCCACGAGCAGTACTTC. It codes for CSANQLGVSPHEQYF.

The chain is built from TRBV5-1 and TRBJ2-1; 13 bases line up with TRBD2. This CDR3 spans 14 amino acids. With 4 bases clipped from V and 8 bases from J, the junction kept 3 bases outside the gene matches. The germline gives CDR1 SGHRS, CDR2 YFSETQ. The CDR3 sequence is CASSGGTSGDEQFF. The CDR3 nucleotides are TGCGCCAGCAGCGGCGGGACTAGCGGGGATGAGCAGTTCTTC.

This clonotype was counted only a few times. This rearrangement joins TRBV6-1 to TRBJ2-7, with 11 bases identical to TRBD2. The CDR3 totals 15 residues. The germline V gene has CDR1 MNHNS and CDR2 SASEGT. With 6 bases clipped from V and 0 bases from J, the junction kept 4 bases outside the gene matches. CDR3 amino acids: CASSKLAGDSYEQYF. The DNA of the CDR3 is TGTGCCAGCAGCAAACTAGCGGGGGACTCCTACGAGCAGTACTTC.

The chain has TRBV10-2 and TRBJ2-3, with 7 bases that match TRBD2. The CDR3 consists of 14 residues. V trimming: 3 bases; J trimming: 5 bases; junction bases outside the gene matches: 5. Per germline, CDR1 WSHSY and CDR2 SAAADI. The CDR3 reads CASSEAGTRDTQYF. CDR3 bases: TGCGCCAGCAGTGAAGCGGGGACGAGAGATACGCAGTATTTT.

This clonotype was found a few times. The chain carries TRBV12-3 or TRBV12-4 and TRBJ1-2, with D uncertain. The CDR3 length is 15 residues. Trimming pared 5 bases from V and 0 bases from J, leaving 13 bases between. The CDR3 DNA follows: TGTGCCAGCAGTCCCCGGTGGTCGACTAACTATGGCTACACCTTC. Translating it yields CASSPRWSTNYGYTF.

This clonotype was seen only a few times. This chain links TRBV5-4 with TRBJ2-7; D might be TRBD1 or TRBD2, each matching 5 bases. V was clipped by 5 bases and J by 8 bases, with 17 bases between them. CDR1 is SGHNT and CDR2 is YYREEE in the germline V gene (reference sequence). The CDR3 covers 13 residues. The CDR3 sequence is CASSPGPLGQQYF. The CDR3, as DNA: TGTGCCAGCAGTCCGGGACCACTGGGTCAGCAGTACTTC.

In this sample, this clonotype turned up a few times. The chain combines TRBV9 with TRBJ2-7, with TRBD1 matching 9 bases. The V segment lost 2 bases and the J segment 6 bases; nucleotides outside the gene matches: 6. This CDR3 region has 14 residues. The V gene's germline CDR1 is SGDLS and CDR2 YYNGEE. The CDR3 loop is CASSVRDRVGEQYF. In nucleotides, the CDR3 is TGTGCCAGCAGCGTCCGGGACAGGGTCGGCGAGCAGTACTTC.

This clonotype was seen a handful of times. This chain joins TRBV20-1 and TRBJ2-5; D might be TRBD1 or TRBD2, each matching 5 bases. Germline values: CDR1 DFQATT, CDR2 SNEGSKA (reference sequence). V was pared by 2 bases and J by 3 bases, with 13 bases between. The CDR3 sequence is 14 residues long. The CDR3 region has the DNA TGCAGTGCTAGATCTCCTAGCAGGGAAGAGACCCAGTACTTC. It encodes CSARSPSREETQYF.

Ten or more counts support this clonotype. This sequence joins TRBV7-2 and TRBJ2-3; possible D gene TRBD1, 5 bases. Per germline, CDR1 SGHTA and CDR2 FQGNSA. The CDR3 has 14 amino acids. V was clipped by 4 bases and J by 3 bases, with 11 bases between them. The CDR3 reads CASSSRGRTDTQYF. The CDR3, as DNA: TGTGCCAGCAGCTCAAGGGGCAGGACAGATACGCAGTATTTT.

This clonotype came up a few times. The CDR3 bases are TGTGCCAGCATGAGAGGGACAACAGGAGGCTACGAGCAGTACTTC. As protein: CASMRGTTGGYEQYF. This chain joins TRBV2 and TRBJ2-7; a possible D gene is TRBD1 (6 bases). The CDR3 has 15 residues. The V end was cut by 7 bases, the J end by 3 bases, with 19 bases between. Germline values: CDR1 SNHLY, CDR2 FYNNEI.

There are many counts of this clonotype. The rearrangement joins TRBV7-2 to TRBJ2-3, with 8 nucleotides matching TRBD2. Germline V lookup: CDR1 SGHTA, CDR2 FQGNSA. V lost 4 bases, J lost 4 bases, and 1 base stayed unmatched. The CDR3 totals 13 residues. CDR3 in DNA: TGTGCCAGCAGCTCCGGGGGGGCAGATACGCAGTATTTT. It encodes CASSSGGADTQYF.

In its sample, this clonotype was seen many times. The chain uses TRBV7-2 and TRBJ2-1; possible D gene TRBD1, 6 bases. Germline CDR1 SGHTA, CDR2 FQGNSA. The V end lost 4 bases, the J end lost 7 bases, and 11 bases lay between the germline ends. CDR3 length equals 13 residues. The CDR3 coding sequence is TGTGCCAGCAGCTCATATACAGGGAATGAGCAGTTCTTC. It yields the protein CASSSYTGNEQFF.

The gene calls are TRBV12-3 or TRBV12-4 and TRBJ1-1; a possible D gene is TRBD1 (5 bases). The V gene lost 4 bases and the J gene lost 7 bases, with 7 bases spanning the gap. The CDR3 has 11 residues. The CDR3 loop is CASSSGIEAFF. The DNA for the CDR3 is TGTGCCAGCAGTTCAGGGATTGAAGCTTTCTTT.

The chain joins TRBV6-2 or TRBV6-3 to TRBJ2-2; 8 bases agree with TRBD1. The CDR3 extends over 18 amino acids. Germline-derived CDR1 and CDR2 are MNHEY and SVGEGT. V was clipped by 2 bases and J by 1 base; unmatched bases: 9. The CDR3 spells CASSYRVPDRENTGELFF. CDR3 DNA: TGTGCCAGCAGTTACCGCGTTCCGGACAGGGAGAACACCGGGGAGCTGTTTTTT.

The sample holds many counts of this clonotype. CDR3 in amino acids: CSARDPGSYGYTF. The CDR3 DNA reads as TGCAGTGCTAGAGATCCTGGCAGCTATGGCTACACCTTC. The gene calls are TRBV20-1 and TRBJ1-2; D not resolved. The V end lost 0 bases, the J end lost 4 bases, and 9 bases lay between the germline ends. The CDR3 length is 13 residues. The germline V gene encodes CDR1 DFQATT and CDR2 SNEGSKA (reference sequence).

In nucleotides, the CDR3 is TGTGCCAGCATCCCGACAGGGGGCTACTACGAGCAGTACTTC. Encoded protein: CASIPTGGYYEQYF. This chain uses TRBV6-1 with TRBJ2-7; 10 bases are a match to TRBD1. Per germline, CDR1 MNHNS and CDR2 SASEGT. The CDR3 extends over 14 amino acids. Trimming at V came to 7 bases and at J to 3 bases, leaving 6 bases not matched to a gene.

In its sample, this clonotype was seen once. The gene calls are TRBV13 and TRBJ1-2; no clear D. Per the germline V gene, CDR1 is PRHDT and CDR2 is FYEKMQ (reference sequence). The CDR3 contains 14 residues. V lost 3 bases and J lost 2, with 10 bases in between. The CDR3 reads CASSLDPRNYGYTF. In DNA form, the CDR3 reads TGTGCCAGCAGCTTGGACCCTCGGAACTATGGCTACACCTTC.

In this sample, this clonotype turned up a few times. The chain combines TRBV12-3 or TRBV12-4 with TRBJ1-6, with TRBD1 matching 7 bases. The CDR3 consists of 14 residues. Germline trimming cut 6 bases from V and 10 bases from J; bases unmatched to any gene: 9. Here the CDR3 reads CASRVQGIGSPLHF. CDR3 sequence (DNA): TGTGCCAGCAGGGTACAGGGGATCGGGTCACCCCTCCACTTT.

This clonotype showed up just a few times. This chain joins TRBV15 and TRBJ2-7, with D possibly matching TRBD1 (6 bases). From germline, CDR1 is LNHNV and CDR2 YYDKDF (reference sequence). V was trimmed by 4 bases and J by 1 base, leaving 11 bases between them. This CDR3 has 14 amino acids. The CDR3 DNA is TGTGCCACCAGCACCGCGGACAGATCCTACGAGCAGTACTTC. It yields the protein CATSTADRSYEQYF.

There are a few counts of this clonotype. This rearrangement joins TRBV7-8 to TRBJ1-5, with D perhaps TRBD1 (6 bases). Germline CDR1 is SGHVS and CDR2 is FQNEAQ. Trimming removed 4 bases from V and 4 bases from J, with 11 bases in between. The CDR3 extends over 14 amino acids. CDR3 residues: CASSSVTGNQPQHF. As DNA, the CDR3 is TGTGCCAGCAGCTCAGTGACAGGAAATCAGCCCCAGCATTTT.